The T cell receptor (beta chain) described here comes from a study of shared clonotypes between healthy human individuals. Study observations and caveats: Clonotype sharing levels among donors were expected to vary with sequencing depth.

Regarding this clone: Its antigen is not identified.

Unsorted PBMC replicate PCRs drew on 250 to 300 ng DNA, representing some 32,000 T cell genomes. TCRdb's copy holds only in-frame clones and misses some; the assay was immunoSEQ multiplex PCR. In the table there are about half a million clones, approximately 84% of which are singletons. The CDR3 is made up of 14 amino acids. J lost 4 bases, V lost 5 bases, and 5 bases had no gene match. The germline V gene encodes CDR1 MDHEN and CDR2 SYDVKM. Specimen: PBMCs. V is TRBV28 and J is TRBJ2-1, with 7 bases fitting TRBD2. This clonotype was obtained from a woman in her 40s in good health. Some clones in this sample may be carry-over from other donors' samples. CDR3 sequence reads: CASSRAGLYNEQFF. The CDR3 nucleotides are TGTGCCAGCAGTCGGGCGGGACTATACAATGAGCAGTTCTTC.